Presented here are 3 T cell receptor beta chains from one specimen sequenced in a study of identical twins (dated by TCRdb to the mid-2010s). The library was built by means of 5' RACE. Data came from an Illumina HiSeq 2000. Through fastp at Q25 and MiXCR, TCRdb rebuilt clones from the public reads, retaining in-frame beta chains. Duplicate CDR3 protein sequences are folded into a single record with the most common DNA and genes. Recorded for this sample are under 350,000 distinct CDR3 sequences; over 8.5% of them occurred a single time. The top ten clonotypes cover roughly 6.4% of the sample. These data also featured in a second study, about yellow fever vaccine responses in identical twins.

Specimen: CD8+ T cells sorted from blood. Every receptor here comes from a young woman in good health.

This clonotype was seen more than once but under ten times. Mismatch with germline at one junction end may stem from a read error. The chain recombines TRBV12-3 or TRBV12-4 with TRBJ2-1; 10 bases align to TRBD1. CDR3 size: 18 residues. CDR3 in amino acids: CASCLGGLGDRGYNEQFF. CDR3 coding DNA: TGTGCCAGCTGTTTAGGGGGTTTGGGGGACAGGGGTTACAATGAGCAGTTCTTC.

This clonotype occurred many times. The J gene is TRBJ2-1, the V gene TRBV15; 13 positions agree with TRBD2. CDR1 is LNHNV and CDR2 is YYDKDF in the germline V gene (reference sequence). The CDR3 covers 17 residues. V lost 4 bases, J lost 4 bases, and 7 bases stayed unmatched. The CDR3 DNA reads as TGTGCCACCAGCATGGGGACTAGCGGGATGGATTACAATGAGCAGTTCTTC. Translating it yields CATSMGTSGMDYNEQFF.

This clonotype was recorded many times. The CDR3 here is CASSPDDTCDYTF. For the CDR3, the DNA is TGTGCCAGCAGCCCCGACGATACGTGTGACTACACCTTC. The rearrangement links TRBV14 to TRBJ1-2; no clear D. V gave up 4 bases and J gave up 10 bases, with 16 bases separating them. This CDR3 has 13 residues. In germline, CDR1 is SGHDN, CDR2 FVKESK.